This T cell receptor beta chain was identified in a study of OX40 agonist ivuxolimab in advanced cancers. Regarding the study in general: The costimulatory receptor OX40 (CD134) was targeted by ivuxolimab, a fully human IgG2 agonistic monoclonal antibody. Patients were allowed to have had prior anti-PD-1, anti-PD-L1 or anti-CTLA-4 therapy, and around two fifths of the dose-escalation patients had been treated with checkpoint inhibitors. The point of sequencing TCRbeta in the periphery was to test whether ivuxolimab changed TCR sequence diversity and drove clonal T-cell expansion. In the dose-escalation cohort, more than 75% of patients were male, and the mean age was around 60 years, with a range of 23 to 79. Intravenous ivuxolimab was administered to patients every 2 weeks at six dose levels: 0.01, 0.1, 0.3, 1.5, 3 and 10 mg/kg. Of the 50 or so patients in dose escalation, some 20 had hepatocellular carcinoma, some 15 had melanoma, 9 had renal cell carcinoma and 9 had head and neck cancer. The paper describes the monotherapy dose-escalation part (N of about 47 patients) of the phase I trial of ivuxolimab. Partial responses occurred in three dose-escalation patients: two with cutaneous melanoma and one with hepatocellular carcinoma.

Genomic DNA was isolated from the sorted cells so that the TCRbeta CDR3 region could be sequenced. The immunoSEQ Assay was used to sequence the TCRbeta CDR3 regions. TCRdb carries this immuneACCESS record with in-frame sequences only. Its versions omit some clonotypes, under half of them owing to an unresolved V gene in the studies checked, with the rest unexplained. Counted in this sample were about 80,000 clones; around 86% of them appeared once. Clones ranked in the top ten supply roughly 0.33% of the sample. Patients with a history of autoimmune disease or receiving systemic immunosuppression were excluded from the trial. Peripheral blood for TCR sequencing was collected from all dose cohorts at baseline, on cycle 4 day 1, and on cycle 7 day 1. The samples were taken from a phase I, first-in-human, multicenter, open-label dose-escalation trial of ivuxolimab. The trial enrolled adults with locally advanced or metastatic head and neck squamous cell, hepatocellular, melanoma or renal cell carcinoma. Before TCR sequencing, CD4+ T cells and CD8+ T cells were sorted from peripheral blood as separate populations.

In the case of this clone: There is no known antigen for this receptor. Base qualities are missing; no much larger clone stands one base away.

Overall study outcomes, separate from this receptor: Clonal expansion of both CD4+ and CD8+ blood T cells was observed from baseline to week 6 at doses 0.1 to 3.0 mg/kg. In the 0.1-3.0 mg/kg groups, partial responders were among the patients with the lowest normalized peripheral clonal expansion, particularly in CD8+ T cells. Low levels of normalized T-cell clonal expansion were also seen in some patients who did not respond. The antigen specificity of the peripheral T cells that underwent clonal expansion was not determined. After ivuxolimab, expanded clones were on average more numerous among CD8+ T cells than among CD4+ T cells.

This receptor was identified in an adult with an advanced solid tumor such as melanoma, head and neck, liver or kidney cancer. Specimen: CD4+ or CD8+ T cells sorted from blood, collected in a trial of the OX40 agonist ivuxolimab.

The DNA reads TGTGCCAGCAGTTTAGGGGAAAAACTGTTTTTT. This encodes CASSLGEKLFF. The chain was built from TRBV28 and TRBJ1-4; no D gene can be assigned with confidence. The CDR1 and CDR2 encoded by the germline V gene are MDHEN and SYDVKM. V sheds 2 bases and J sheds 8 bases, leaving 3 bases between their ends. Measured from the cysteine to the phenylalanine, the CDR3 is 11 residues long. CDR3 DNA only is kept here, 33 bases in frame from base 1.